What follows are 4 T cell receptor beta chains derived from one specimen sequenced in a study of cytomegalovirus exposure and HLA in healthy donors. Amplification used 60 Vbeta primers and 13 Jbeta primers. Using immunoSEQ multiplex PCR, the repertoire was profiled, and TCRdb retains in-frame clones only, with some absent. The table has more than 200,000 clones, 83% seen once. Sequencing used PBMCs. Receptor source: a girl under 18 in good health and CMV-seronegative.

The J gene is TRBJ2-1, the V gene TRBV30; tentatively, D is TRBD2 (7 bases). The CDR3 runs to 14 residues. Looked up from germline, CDR1 is GTSNPN and CDR2 is SVGIG (reference sequence). Trimming cost V 4 bases and J 5 bases, with 15 bases left between them. The CDR3: CAWNLGGGHNEQFF. DNA of the CDR3: TGTGCCTGGAATCTCGGCGGGGGCCACAATGAGCAGTTCTTC.

This clone was recorded a few times. The chain joins TRBV5-4 to TRBJ1-4; D remains unclear. The CDR3 is 13 residues long. Looked up from germline, CDR1 is SGHNT and CDR2 is YYREEE (reference sequence). V lost 4 bases, J lost 8 bases, and 12 bases lay in between. DNA of the CDR3: TGTGCCAGCAGCCCAAACGCGGGAGAAAAACTGTTTTTT. It yields the protein CASSPNAGEKLFF.

CDR3 in amino acids: CAISIRGYEQYF. In DNA, the CDR3 is TGTGCCATCAGCATCAGGGGCTACGAGCAGTACTTC. This rearrangement joins TRBV10-3 to TRBJ2-7; tentatively, D is TRBD1 (6 bases). Germline CDR1 and CDR2: ENHRY and SYGVKD. The CDR3 consists of 12 residues. Trimming removed 6 bases at V and 3 bases at J, with 9 bases between.

The rearrangement links TRBV5-4 to TRBJ1-2, with D maybe TRBD1 (6 bases). There are 17 residues in the CDR3. Germline V gene sequence: CDR1 SGHNT, CDR2 YYREEE (reference sequence). V shed 4 bases and J shed 0 bases, with 19 bases lying between them. The CDR3 coding sequence is TGTGCCAGCAGCCCCGTCGGGTGGGGGCGGGCTAACTATGGCTACACCTTC. Translated, it gives CASSPVGWGRANYGYTF.